The rows below give T cell receptor beta chains drawn from one sample of a study of blood T cells in healthy people across ages. A single record per CDR3 protein comes from TCRdb applying MiXCR to the 5' RACE reads. The sample holds roughly 1.9 million distinct CDR3 sequences, approximately 39% seen once. Sequencing input: blood. The receptors derive from a human donor in good health. Each CDR3 is given with its conserved first and last residue. The D gene is left open where the match is weak. Size values are once, few and many counts, or a class for expanded clones, and some rows have none.

.	14	.	TRBV9	TRBJ2-1	CASSEPQDYNEQFF	TGTGCCAGCAGCGAGCCCCAGGATTACAATGAGCAGTTCTTC
few	15	.	TRBV7-9	TRBJ2-3	CASSSSGPLRNTQYF	TGTGCCAGCAGCTCAAGCGGGCCCCTAAGGAATACGCAGTATTTT
.	15	TRBD1	TRBV29-1	TRBJ2-1	CSVEDLLEGADEQFF	TGCAGCGTTGAAGATCTTTTAGAGGGGGCCGATGAGCAGTTCTTC
.	16	.	TRBV6-5	TRBJ2-1	CASSSDTSSSYNEQFF	TGTGCCAGCAGTTCGGACACCTCAAGCTCCTACAATGAGCAGTTCTTC
.	15	TRBD1	TRBV7-2	TRBJ1-6	CASSSRQGANSPLHF	TGTGCCAGCAGCTCCCGACAGGGGGCCAATTCACCCCTCCACTTT
few	16	.	TRBV10-3	TRBJ2-5	CAISEVGGSGQETQYF	TGCGCCATCAGTGAAGTTGGGGGATCAGGACAAGAGACCCAGTACTTC
.	14	.	TRBV20-1	TRBJ1-1	CSARAFVENTEAFF	TGCAGTGCTAGAGCCTTCGTAGAGAACACTGAAGCTTTCTTT
.	18	TRBD1	TRBV6-5	TRBJ1-2	CASSYSSAAGQGYYGYTF	TGTGCCAGCAGTTACTCCTCGGCGGCGGGACAGGGGTACTATGGCTACACCTTC
.	15	.	TRBV6-2/TRBV6-3	TRBJ2-7	CASQKTGNHYYEQYF	TGTGCCAGCCAAAAAACAGGGAACCACTACTACGAGCAGTACTTC
few	13	.	TRBV10-3	TRBJ2-5	CAIGEIGQETQYF	TGTGCCATCGGCGAGATAGGGCAAGAGACCCAGTACTTC
.	13	.	TRBV11-3	TRBJ1-2	CASSLMRSSGHTF	TGTGCCAGCAGCTTGATGCGGTCTTCTGGCCACACCTTC
.	13	.	TRBV9	TRBJ2-7	CASSVYDGYEQYF	TGTGCCAGCAGCGTTTACGACGGGTACGAGCAGTACTTC
.	14	TRBD2	TRBV29-1	TRBJ2-5	CSVDRSSGGETQYF	TGCAGCGTAGATAGATCTAGCGGGGGAGAGACCCAGTACTTC
.	15	.	TRBV7-9	TRBJ1-3	CASSFGRLDGNTIYF	TGTGCCAGCAGCTTCGGGAGATTGGACGGAAACACCATATATTTT
.	14	.	TRBV7-2	TRBJ2-7	CASSPEGGPFEQYF	TGTGCCAGCAGCCCCGAGGGGGGGCCGTTCGAGCAGTACTTC
.	18	.	TRBV9	TRBJ2-6	CASSVATGLETGANVLTF	TGTGCCAGCAGCGTAGCTACGGGGTTGGAGACTGGGGCCAACGTCCTGACTTTC
.	14	.	TRBV7-2	TRBJ1-6	CASSTQRLGSPLHF	TGTGCCAGCAGCACCCAACGGTTGGGGTCACCCCTCCACTTT
.	16	TRBD1	TRBV20-1	TRBJ1-2	CSAGGTGPPFHYGYTF	TGCAGTGCCGGCGGGACAGGGCCCCCCTTTCACTATGGCTACACCTTC
few	12	.	TRBV2	TRBJ1-2	CASGEIRRGYTF	TGTGCCAGCGGTGAGATAAGAAGAGGCTACACCTTC
few	13	.	TRBV28	TRBJ2-7	CASRKPSGDEQYF	TGTGCCAGCAGGAAACCCTCAGGGGACGAGCAGTACTTC
.	15	TRBD2	TRBV20-1	TRBJ2-7	CSARESLAGAYEQYF	TGCAGTGCTAGAGAATCCCTAGCGGGGGCCTACGAGCAGTACTTC
.	17	.	TRBV7-2	TRBJ2-5	CASSPAVGGLYQETQYF	TGTGCCAGCAGCCCGGCGGTGGGGGGGCTGTACCAAGAGACCCAGTACTTC
many	14	.	TRBV28	TRBJ1-1	CASMRFLGSRGAFF	TGTGCCAGCATGAGGTTTTTAGGGTCCCGAGGAGCTTTCTTT
.	15	TRBD2	TRBV12-3/TRBV12-4	TRBJ2-5	CASSYPSGEQETQYF	TGTGCCAGCAGCTACCCTAGCGGGGAGCAAGAGACCCAGTACTTC
few	15	TRBD1	TRBV9	TRBJ1-6	CANSPGTVGNSPLHF	TGTGCCAACAGCCCAGGGACAGTCGGGAATTCACCCCTCCACTTT
.	14	.	TRBV5-6	TRBJ2-7	CASSLERGLVEQYF	TGTGCCAGCAGCTTGGAGAGGGGTCTGGTCGAGCAGTACTTC
many	16	.	TRBV7-3	TRBJ2-2	CASSLGGAGVAGELFF	TGTGCCAGCAGCTTAGGCGGGGCAGGCGTGGCCGGGGAGCTGTTTTTT
few	14	.	TRBV6-5	TRBJ2-1	CASQIGTSYNEQFF	TGTGCCAGCCAAATCGGGACCAGCTACAATGAGCAGTTCTTC
once	16	TRBD1	TRBV28	TRBJ2-3	CASSEQGRPSPDTQYF	TGTGCCAGCAGCGAACAGGGGCGGCCTAGCCCAGATACGCAGTATTTT
.	15	TRBD1	TRBV4-3	TRBJ2-7	CASSRQGAIGYEQYF	TGCGCCAGCAGTCGTCAGGGGGCTATCGGGTACGAGCAGTACTTC
.	13	TRBD2	TRBV5-6	TRBJ2-7	CASSTLAGWEQYF	TGTGCCAGCAGCACCTTAGCGGGGTGGGAGCAGTACTTC
once	14	TRBD1	TRBV7-2	TRBJ1-6	CASSLGSGTGALHF	TGTGCCAGCAGCTTAGGGTCTGGGACAGGGGCACTCCACTTT
.	15	TRBD2	TRBV7-2	TRBJ2-7	CASSLKGGAYYEQYF	TGTGCCAGCAGCCTAAAGGGAGGGGCCTACTACGAGCAGTACTTC
many	12	.	TRBV10-3	TRBJ2-5	CAISVSQETQYF	TGTGCCATCAGTGTTAGCCAAGAGACCCAGTACTTC
.	14	.	TRBV12-3/TRBV12-4	TRBJ2-3	CASSFTLGLDTQYF	TGTGCCAGCAGTTTCACGCTAGGCCTTGATACGCAGTATTTT
.	13	.	TRBV28	TRBJ2-3	CASSSPLGNTQYF	TGTGCCAGCAGTTCCCCTTTAGGGAATACGCAGTATTTT
few	12	.	TRBV10-3	TRBJ2-5	CAISDWDLRQYF	TGTGCCATCAGTGACTGGGACCTTAGGCAGTACTTC
once	16	TRBD1	TRBV7-2	TRBJ1-1	CASSSGQGGSRGEAFF	TGTGCCAGCAGCTCGGGACAGGGAGGGAGCAGGGGTGAAGCTTTCTTT
.	15	.	TRBV2	TRBJ2-6	CASSGQGLKGNVLTF	TGTGCCAGCAGTGGACAGGGACTGAAGGGGAACGTCCTGACTTTC
.	16	TRBD2	TRBV11-2	TRBJ2-5	CASSTHHGTRQETQYF	TGTGCCAGCAGCACCCACCACGGGACTAGACAAGAGACCCAGTACTTC
.	16	.	TRBV3-1	TRBJ2-7	CASSQVLRALSSEQYF	TGTGCCAGCAGCCAAGTTCTGCGGGCGTTATCTTCCGAGCAGTACTTC
few	14	.	TRBV12-3/TRBV12-4	TRBJ2-1	CASTPGSAYNEQFF	TGTGCCAGCACCCCGGGGAGCGCCTACAATGAGCAGTTCTTC
.	12	.	TRBV7-9	TRBJ1-2	CASSKDRYGYTF	TGTGCCAGCAGCAAAGACAGATATGGCTACACCTTC
many	15	TRBD1	TRBV6-2/TRBV6-3	TRBJ2-7	CASRGAGTGRYEQYF	TGTGCCAGCAGGGGAGCCGGGACAGGGAGATACGAGCAGTACTTC
few	15	TRBD1	TRBV7-2	TRBJ2-7	CASSLGGTEGYEQYF	TGTGCCAGCAGCTTAGGAGGGACAGAAGGCTACGAGCAGTACTTC
many	14	TRBD1	TRBV28	TRBJ2-3	CASSGGQGADTQYF	TGTGCCAGCAGTGGCGGACAGGGGGCTGATACGCAGTATTTT
few	16	.	TRBV10-3	TRBJ2-1	CAISESVGGSYNEQFF	TGTGCCATCAGTGAGTCTGTGGGGGGCTCCTACAATGAGCAGTTCTTC
.	15	.	TRBV20-1	TRBJ2-5	CSASPARPPGETQYF	TGCAGTGCTAGTCCAGCCCGGCCCCCGGGAGAGACCCAGTACTTC
.	14	.	TRBV7-9	TRBJ2-5	CASSSEVLAETQYF	TGTGCCAGCTCTTCCGAGGTCCTTGCGGAGACCCAGTACTTC
.	13	TRBD1	TRBV29-1	TRBJ2-7	CSVKTGRTYEQYF	TGCAGCGTTAAGACAGGGCGAACCTACGAGCAGTACTTC
.	13	.	TRBV20-1	TRBJ1-2	CSARNQQNYGYTF	TGCAGTGCTAGAAATCAGCAGAACTATGGCTACACCTTC
.	19	.	TRBV9	TRBJ2-2	CASSGFGSPENKNTGELFF	TGTGCCAGCAGCGGCTTTGGTAGCCCAGAAAATAAGAACACCGGGGAGCTGTTTTTT
.	12	.	TRBV5-6	TRBJ2-7	CASSFRHYEQYF	TGTGCCAGCAGCTTCCGTCACTACGAGCAGTACTTC
few	16	TRBD1	TRBV6-2/TRBV6-3	TRBJ1-5	CASSPGTGDVNQPQHF	TGTGCCAGCAGTCCCGGGACAGGGGACGTCAATCAGCCCCAGCATTTT
.	15	.	TRBV2	TRBJ1-2	CASSDGGQACYGYTF	TGTGCCAGCAGTGACGGGGGGCAGGCCTGCTATGGCTACACCTTC
.	16	.	TRBV15	TRBJ1-6	CATSREAQAGSSPLHF	TGTGCCACCAGCAGAGAAGCGCAGGCCGGTAGTTCACCCCTCCACTTT
few	13	.	TRBV29-1	TRBJ2-5	CSVFTVPAETQYF	TGCAGCGTCTTCACTGTTCCGGCGGAGACCCAGTACTTC
.	16	TRBD2	TRBV5-1	TRBJ2-5	CASSSIPGLAWETQYF	TGCGCCAGCAGCTCGATCCCGGGACTAGCCTGGGAGACCCAGTACTTC
many	14	.	TRBV28	TRBJ2-7	CASSSPGRSYEQYF	TGTGCCAGCAGCTCACCAGGGAGATCCTACGAGCAGTACTTC